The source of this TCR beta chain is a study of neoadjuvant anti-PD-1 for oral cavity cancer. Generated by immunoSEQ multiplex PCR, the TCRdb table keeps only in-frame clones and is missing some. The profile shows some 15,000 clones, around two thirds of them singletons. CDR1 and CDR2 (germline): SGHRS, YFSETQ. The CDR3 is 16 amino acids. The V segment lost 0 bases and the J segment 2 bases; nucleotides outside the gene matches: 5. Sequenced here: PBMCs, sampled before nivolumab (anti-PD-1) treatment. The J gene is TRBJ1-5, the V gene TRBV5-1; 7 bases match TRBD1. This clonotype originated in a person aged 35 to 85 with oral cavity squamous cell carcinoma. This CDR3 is CASSLVPGQGNQPQHF. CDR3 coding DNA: TGCGCCAGCAGCTTGGTGCCCGGACAGGGCAATCAGCCCCAGCATTTT.